This T cell receptor beta chain was profiled in a study of shared clonotypes between healthy human individuals. Some clones are missing from TCRdb's copy, which holds only in-frame ones; the method was immunoSEQ multiplex PCR. The sample has around 690,000 clones; 90% are singletons. The germline CDR1 and CDR2 sequences are SEHNR and FQNEAQ (reference sequence). This CDR3 is 11 amino acids long. The V call is TRBV7-9, the J call TRBJ2-5, with D unclear. The end of the DNA fits TRBJ2-7 better, so the J call may be wrong. The specimen sequenced was memory CD8+ T cells from PBMCs. As for subset: CD45RO+ cells pooled with CCR7-negative TemRA cells. The source is a young man in good health. Some clones in this sample may be carry-over from other donors' samples. The CDR3 DNA follows: TGTGCCAGCAGCCCCCTCTACGAGCAGTACTTC. It yields the protein CASSPLYEQYF.